These T cell receptor beta chains were read from a single sample in a study of blood T cell repertoires in COVID-19. Assay: immunoSEQ multiplex PCR; the TCRdb copy retains only in-frame clones and omits some. This table holds about 250,000 clones, roughly 87% found once. The sequencing input was peripheral blood. The source is a woman in her forties who had recovered from COVID-19. Both conserved end residues are part of each CDR3. A D gene is named only where the DNA matches it firmly. Part of the rows lack a size; the others show once, few, many or a class for expanded clones.

v_call,d_call,j_call,clone_size,cdr3_aa,cdr3_nt
TRBV27,TRBD2,TRBJ2-1,-,CASSPAGGYNEQFF,TGTGCCAGCAGCCCGGCGGGAGGGTACAATGAGCAGTTCTTC
TRBV5-1,TRBD2,TRBJ2-3,-,CASNSGASTDTQYF,TGCGCCAGCAATAGCGGGGCGAGCACAGATACGCAGTATTTT
TRBV24-1,TRBD1,TRBJ1-1,-,CAILTDRPGVTEAFF,TGTGCCATCCTAACGGACAGGCCGGGGGTCACTGAAGCTTTCTTT
TRBV2,TRBD2,TRBJ2-1,-,CASSGGENNEQFF,TGTGCCAGCAGCGGGGGGGAGAACAATGAGCAGTTCTTC
TRBV5-1,-,TRBJ1-4,-,CASSLTAGDEKLFF,TGCGCCAGCAGCTTGACGGCAGGGGATGAAAAACTGTTTTTT
TRBV6-1,-,TRBJ2-7,-,CASSEGREQYF,TGTGCCAGCAGTGAAGGTCGCGAGCAGTACTTC
TRBV19,-,TRBJ2-3,-,CASSRGYTDTQYF,TGTGCCAGTAGCCGGGGGTACACAGATACGCAGTATTTT
TRBV9,TRBD2,TRBJ2-5,-,CASSAGSGGAGETQYF,TGTGCCAGCAGCGCTGGGAGCGGGGGGGCCGGAGAGACCCAGTACTTC
TRBV3-1/TRBV3-2,-,TRBJ1-2,once,CASSQVLNYGYTF,TGTGCCAGCAGCCAAGTTCTCAACTATGGCTACACCTTC
TRBV3-1/TRBV3-2,-,TRBJ1-2,-,CASGGQHYGYTF,TGTGCCAGCGGCGGACAACACTATGGCTACACCTTC
TRBV5-1,TRBD2,TRBJ2-7,few,CASSLGLALYEQYF,TGCGCCAGCAGCTTGGGACTAGCGTTATACGAGCAGTACTTC
TRBV28,TRBD1,TRBJ2-7,-,CASSYIGQAFYEQYF,TGTGCCAGCAGCTATATCGGACAGGCGTTTTACGAGCAGTACTTC
TRBV3-1/TRBV3-2,TRBD2,TRBJ2-3,-,CASSRVLSGGSADTQYF,TGTGCCAGCAGCCGCGTTCTAAGCGGGGGGTCCGCAGATACGCAGTATTTT
TRBV29-1,TRBD1,TRBJ1-5,once,CSVALSGTGNQPQHF,TGCAGCGTTGCCCTTTCCGGGACAGGGAATCAGCCCCAGCATTTT
TRBV7-9,-,TRBJ1-2,-,CASSLEGGSYGYTF,TGTGCCAGCAGCTTGGAAGGGGGAAGCTATGGCTACACCTTC
TRBV11-3,-,TRBJ1-2,-,CASSPLRGGRGYTF,TGTGCCAGCAGCCCCCTTAGGGGGGGCCGTGGCTACACCTTC
TRBV29-1,TRBD1,TRBJ1-1,-,CSVAAGTANTEAFF,TGCAGCGTCGCCGCCGGGACAGCGAACACTGAAGCTTTCTTT
TRBV24-1,TRBD2,TRBJ2-1,-,CATSDPTSGYLNEQFF,TGTGCCACCAGTGACCCGACTAGCGGGTATCTCAATGAGCAGTTCTTC
TRBV7-3,-,TRBJ1-2,-,CASSLSGVKGYTF,TGTGCCAGCAGCTTGTCGGGGGTAAAGGGCTACACCTTC
TRBV29-1,-,TRBJ1-2,-,CSVGQNYGYTF,TGCAGCGTTGGACAGAACTATGGCTACACCTTC
TRBV24-1,TRBD1,TRBJ2-2,-,CATSDGPGTGGSGELFF,TGTGCCACCAGTGATGGACCCGGGACAGGGGGTAGCGGGGAGCTGTTTTTT
TRBV5-4,-,TRBJ1-1,-,CASSAMRERAEAFF,TGTGCCAGCAGCGCAATGAGGGAGAGAGCTGAAGCTTTCTTT
TRBV23-1,-,TRBJ2-3,-,CASSQSRVTQYF,TGCGCCAGCAGTCAATCGAGGGTAACGCAGTATTTT
TRBV2,-,TRBJ1-2,-,CASGRTDYGYTF,TGTGCCAGCGGGAGGACTGACTATGGCTACACCTTC
TRBV5-4,TRBD1,TRBJ1-2,-,CASSPQGQNYGYTF,TGTGCCAGCAGCCCGCAGGGACAGAACTATGGCTACACCTTC
TRBV11-2,TRBD2,TRBJ2-5,-,CASSLSSGGRGQKLETQYF,TGTGCCAGCAGCTTATCTTCGGGCGGGAGGGGTCAGAAGTTAGAGACCCAGTACTTC
TRBV6-6,-,TRBJ2-1,-,CASSRPSGVPSDEQFF,TGTGCCAGCAGTCGACCGTCCGGGGTCCCTTCGGATGAGCAGTTCTTC
TRBV7-9,TRBD2,TRBJ2-3,-,CASTLGLAGGGTDTQYF,TGTGCCAGCACCCTGGGACTAGCGGGGGGTGGTACAGATACGCAGTATTTT
TRBV5-1,-,TRBJ2-5,once,CASSLKGAGETQYF,TGCGCCAGCAGCTTGAAGGGAGCGGGCGAGACCCAGTACTTC
TRBV6-6,TRBD1,TRBJ2-1,-,CATGDRGNNEQFF,TGTGCGACCGGGGACAGGGGGAACAATGAGCAGTTCTTC
TRBV27,TRBD1,TRBJ1-5,-,CASSPGQGFQPQHF,TGTGCCAGCAGTCCGGGACAGGGTTTCCAGCCCCAGCATTTT
TRBV28,TRBD2,TRBJ2-1,-,CASSLLIAGGYEQFF,TGTGCCAGCAGTTTATTGATAGCGGGAGGTTATGAGCAGTTCTTC
TRBV9,-,TRBJ2-2,-,CASGVCVSTNTGELFF,TGTGCCAGCGGCGTATGCGTCTCAACGAACACCGGGGAGCTGTTTTTT